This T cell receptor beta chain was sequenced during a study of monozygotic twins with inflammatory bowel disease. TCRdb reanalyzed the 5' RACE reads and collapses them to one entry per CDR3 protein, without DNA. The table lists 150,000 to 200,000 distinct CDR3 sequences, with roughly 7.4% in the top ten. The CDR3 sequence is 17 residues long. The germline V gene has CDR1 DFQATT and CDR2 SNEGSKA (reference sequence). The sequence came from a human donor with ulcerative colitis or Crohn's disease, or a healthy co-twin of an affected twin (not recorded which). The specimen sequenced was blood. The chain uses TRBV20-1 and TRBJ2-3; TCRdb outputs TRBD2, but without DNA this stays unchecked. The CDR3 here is CSAPSGGAALSTDTQYF.